A selection of T cell receptor beta chains follows, all from one sample in a study of T cells in localized non-small cell lung cancer. Only in-frame clones appear in the TCRdb table, and some are missing; sequencing was by immunoSEQ multiplex PCR. The sample has fewer than 30,000 clones; roughly 80% are singletons. Material: peripheral blood mononuclear cells, obtained before any cancer treatment. The receptors were sampled from a man aged 35 to 69 with stage III lung adenocarcinoma. CDR3s include the opening cysteine and the closing phenylalanine or tryptophan. D genes are given only for firm matches. Not all rows give a size; the values are once, few, many and, for expanded clones, a class.

.	TRBV5-1	few	TRBJ2-2	TGCGCCAGCAGCTATGACAGGCCCGGGACCGGGGAGCTGTTTTTT	CASSYDRPGTGELFF
TRBD2	TRBV19	.	TRBJ2-1	TGTGCCAGTAGTATGGGCCTAGCGGGAGATACCTACAATGAGCAGTTCTTC	CASSMGLAGDTYNEQFF
.	TRBV11-1	.	TRBJ2-5	TGTGCCAGCAGCTTCGCCGGACGAGAGAACCAGTACTTC	CASSFAGRENQYF
.	TRBV10-3	.	TRBJ1-1	TGTGCCATCAGTGACCAGGGACCCGGGACTGAAGCTTTCTTT	CAISDQGPGTEAFF
TRBD2	TRBV4-1	.	TRBJ2-5	TGCGCCAGCAGCCAGGACCTAGCGGGATGGGGCGAGACCCAGTACTTC	CASSQDLAGWGETQYF
.	TRBV7-2	once	TRBJ1-1	TGTGCCAGCAGCTTAGAACAGCCGACTTACACTGAAGCTTTCTTT	CASSLEQPTYTEAFF
TRBD2	TRBV28	once	TRBJ2-1	TGTGCCAGCACGGCGATAGTGGGTGGGAGGGTTCTAAATGAGCAGTTCTTC	CASTAIVGGRVLNEQFF
.	TRBV28	.	TRBJ2-5	TGTGCCAGCAGAGACTACCAAGAGACCCAGTACTTC	CASRDYQETQYF
TRBD1	TRBV28	.	TRBJ1-2	TGTGCCAGCAACCCGGGACAGGGGACCCCTGGCTACACCTTC	CASNPGQGTPGYTF
TRBD1	TRBV6-5	.	TRBJ2-7	TGTGCCAGCAGTTACTATTCGACAGGGGTGGGCTACGAGCAGTACTTC	CASSYYSTGVGYEQYF
.	TRBV5-1	.	TRBJ2-5	TGCGCCAGCAGCGTTGGGACGGTCCAAGAGGCCCAGTACTTC	CASSVGTVQEAQYF
.	TRBV10-2	.	TRBJ1-6	TGCGCCAGCAGTGAGACGAATTCACCCCTCCACTTT	CASSETNSPLHF
.	TRBV28	.	TRBJ2-5	TGTGCCAGCAGCTACCCCGGACAAGCCCAAGAGACCCAGTACTTC	CASSYPGQAQETQYF
TRBD1	TRBV6-4	once	TRBJ2-1	TGTGCCATCCTTATAGGGACAGATAGCCCAACTTTTTACAATGAGCAGTTCTTC	CAILIGTDSPTFYNEQFF
TRBD2	TRBV4-1	.	TRBJ2-1	TGCGCCAGCAGCCAAGGGGGGGGAGGTCTCGGTGAGCAGTTCTTC	CASSQGGGGLGEQFF
.	TRBV19	.	TRBJ1-2	TGTGCCAGTAGTAAGAGCGGGATGACCGGTGTTGGGAGCTATGGCTACACCTTC	CASSKSGMTGVGSYGYTF
.	TRBV11-1	.	TRBJ1-2	TGTGCCAGCAGCCCGGACAGATCCTATGGCTACACCTTC	CASSPDRSYGYTF
TRBD2	TRBV11-2	.	TRBJ2-3	TGTGCCAGCAGCCGGGGGGGTACGCAGTATTTT	CASSRGGTQYF
.	TRBV6-5	.	TRBJ1-2	TGTGCCAGCAGTTACCTTGCAGAAAATGGCTACACCTTC	CASSYLAENGYTF
TRBD2	TRBV5-1	.	TRBJ2-2	TGCGCCAGCCGTCCGATAGCGGGAGATACCGGGGAGCTGTTTTTT	CASRPIAGDTGELFF
.	TRBV28	.	TRBJ1-5	TGTGCCAGCAGTAAACAGGTATTTCAGCCCCAGCATTTT	CASSKQVFQPQHF
.	TRBV14	.	TRBJ2-6	TGTGCCAGCAGCCAAGATACTGGGGCCAACGTCCTGACTTTC	CASSQDTGANVLTF
.	TRBV15	.	TRBJ1-2	TGTGCCACCAGCAGAGCGGGAGGGGATGGCTACACCTTC	CATSRAGGDGYTF
.	TRBV4-2	few	TRBJ1-4	TGTGCCAGCAGCCAAGACAGGGGAAGGGAAAAACTGTTTTTT	CASSQDRGREKLFF
TRBD2	TRBV19	.	TRBJ2-3	TGTGCCAGTAGTAAGGGACTAGCAGATACGCAGTATTTT	CASSKGLADTQYF
.	TRBV9	.	TRBJ1-1	TGTGCCAGCAGCGTATACAGCAACACTGAAGCTTTCTTT	CASSVYSNTEAFF
.	TRBV5-4	.	TRBJ1-2	TGTGCCAGCAGCCCAATACCAGGCGGTCTCTATGGCTACACCTTC	CASSPIPGGLYGYTF
.	TRBV23-1	.	TRBJ1-5	TGCGCCAGGGGAGGGACATACCATCTCAATCAGCCCCAGCATTTT	CARGGTYHLNQPQHF
.	TRBV7-9	.	TRBJ2-7	TGTGCCAGCAGCTTAAGGGGGAATTACGAGCAGTACTTC	CASSLRGNYEQYF
TRBD2	TRBV19	.	TRBJ2-7	TGTGCCAGTAGTACCCCAGCGGGAGGGTCCTACGAGCAGTACTTC	CASSTPAGGSYEQYF
TRBD1	TRBV6-4	.	TRBJ2-2	TGTGCCAGCAGTGCCGGACAGGACAACACCGGGGAGCTGTTTTTT	CASSAGQDNTGELFF
.	TRBV9	.	TRBJ2-3	TGTGCCAGCAGCGTAGGCGCGGTTTACACAGATACGCAGTATTTT	CASSVGAVYTDTQYF
.	TRBV19	few	TRBJ1-1	TGTGCCACCAAAGGAGTGACAGGATCCACGAGCGCTTTCTTT	CATKGVTGSTSAFF
TRBD1	TRBV5-4	.	TRBJ1-4	TGTGCCAGCAGCTTACCGGGACAGTCTAATGAAAAACTGTTTTTT	CASSLPGQSNEKLFF
.	TRBV4-1	.	TRBJ2-3	TGCGCCAGCAGGCACAGTCGTCGTGGGTCCACAGATACGCAGTATTTT	CASRHSRRGSTDTQYF
.	TRBV2	.	TRBJ1-6	TGTGCCAGCAGTATGAGAGGGTCACCCCTCCACTTT	CASSMRGSPLHF
.	TRBV10-1	.	TRBJ2-1	TGCGCCAGCAGTAGAGGGTGGAATGAGCAGTTCTTC	CASSRGWNEQFF
.	TRBV20-1	once	TRBJ1-5	TGCAGTGCCGGTTGGGAGCCCCAGCATTTT	CSAGWEPQHF
TRBD2	TRBV10-2	.	TRBJ2-5	TGCGCCAGCGGGGGGGCCGGGACTAGTAATTTAGAGACCCAGTACTTC	CASGGAGTSNLETQYF
.	TRBV27	.	TRBJ2-1	TGTGCCAGCAGTTTATCCCGGCACGATGAGCAGTTCTTC	CASSLSRHDEQFF
TRBD1	TRBV10-1	.	TRBJ2-1	TGCGCCAGCAGTGGTCCGGGGACAGGTCCCGGGGAGCAGTTCTTC	CASSGPGTGPGEQFF
.	TRBV5-5	.	TRBJ1-3	TGTGCCAGCAGCTTGGCGCAGGGGGGAAACACCATATATTTT	CASSLAQGGNTIYF
.	TRBV10-2	.	TRBJ1-3	TGCGCCAGTCGATCCCGACCCTCTGGAAACACCATATATTTT	CASRSRPSGNTIYF
.	TRBV10-1	.	TRBJ2-1	TGCGCCAGCAGTGAGGATGTGGGTATGGGGCACAATGAGCAGTTCTTC	CASSEDVGMGHNEQFF
.	TRBV7-7	.	TRBJ2-5	TGTGCTAGCAGCAAGGACGGGACCGAGCAAGAGACCCAGTACTTC	CASSKDGTEQETQYF
TRBD1	TRBV19	.	TRBJ1-5	TGTGCCAGTATCGCGACAGGGACCTACGGTCAGCCCCAGCATTTT	CASIATGTYGQPQHF
.	TRBV6-5	.	TRBJ1-5	TGTGCCAGCAGACGACAGTACAATCAGCCCCAGCATTTT	CASRRQYNQPQHF
TRBD2	TRBV15	.	TRBJ2-2	TGTGCCACCAAGCAGGGAGGGGTAGACACCGGGGAGCTGTTTTTT	CATKQGGVDTGELFF
.	TRBV28	.	TRBJ2-7	TGTGCCAGCAGTTTAAGCGGGCGGGGGCTTAACGAGCAGTACTTC	CASSLSGRGLNEQYF
.	TRBV18	.	TRBJ2-7	TGTGCCAGCTCACCACCGACAGCCTCCGAGCAGTACTTC	CASSPPTASEQYF
.	TRBV28	.	TRBJ1-2	TGTGCCAGTGGACCTTACTATGGCTACACCTTC	CASGPYYGYTF
TRBD2	TRBV6-6	few	TRBJ2-7	TGTGCCAGCACCCTTAGCGGGAGTGTACCCGAGCAGTACTTC	CASTLSGSVPEQYF
.	TRBV28	few	TRBJ1-5	TGTGCCAGCAAATCTGACCGTTCGCGCAATCAGCCCCAGCATTTT	CASKSDRSRNQPQHF
TRBD2	TRBV12-5	.	TRBJ2-1	TGTGCTAGTGGTCCCGGACTAGCGGGAGCAGGAAATGAGCAGTTCTTC	CASGPGLAGAGNEQFF
.	TRBV29-1	.	TRBJ1-1	TGCAGCGTTCAGCTTCGGACAGCCACCACTGAAGCTTTCTTT	CSVQLRTATTEAFF
.	TRBV10-3	.	TRBJ1-4	TGTGCCATCAGTGAGTCGCTTGGAGAGAATGAAAAACTGTTTTTT	CAISESLGENEKLFF
.	TRBV7-9	.	TRBJ1-2	TGTGCCAGCAGCCAGGCTGCCTTCTATGGCTACACCTTC	CASSQAAFYGYTF
.	TRBV6-1	.	TRBJ1-1	TGTGCCAGCAGTCCCCTGGGGGTCCAGACTGAAGCTTTCTTT	CASSPLGVQTEAFF
.	TRBV30	.	TRBJ1-2	TGTGCCGGTAGACAGGTCTATGGCTACACCTTC	CAGRQVYGYTF
.	TRBV7-9	.	TRBJ1-6	TGTGCCAGCAGGATAGGACAGAATTCACCCCTCCACTTT	CASRIGQNSPLHF